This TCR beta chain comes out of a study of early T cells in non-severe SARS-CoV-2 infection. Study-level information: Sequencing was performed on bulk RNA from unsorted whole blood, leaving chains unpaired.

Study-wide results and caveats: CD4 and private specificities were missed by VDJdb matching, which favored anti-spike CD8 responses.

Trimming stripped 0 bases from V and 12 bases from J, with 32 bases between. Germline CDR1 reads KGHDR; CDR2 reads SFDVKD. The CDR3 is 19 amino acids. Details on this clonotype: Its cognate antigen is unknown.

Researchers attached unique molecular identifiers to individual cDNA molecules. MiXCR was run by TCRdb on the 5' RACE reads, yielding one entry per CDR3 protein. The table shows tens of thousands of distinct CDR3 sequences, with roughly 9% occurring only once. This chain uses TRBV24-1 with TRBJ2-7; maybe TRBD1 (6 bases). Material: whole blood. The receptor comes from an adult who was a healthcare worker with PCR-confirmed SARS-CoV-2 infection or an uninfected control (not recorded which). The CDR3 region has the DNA TGTGCCACCAGTGATTTGCGGGACACCCGGGACGCCAAAAATTGCGGACGGTACTTC. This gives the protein CATSDLRDTRDAKNCGRYF.